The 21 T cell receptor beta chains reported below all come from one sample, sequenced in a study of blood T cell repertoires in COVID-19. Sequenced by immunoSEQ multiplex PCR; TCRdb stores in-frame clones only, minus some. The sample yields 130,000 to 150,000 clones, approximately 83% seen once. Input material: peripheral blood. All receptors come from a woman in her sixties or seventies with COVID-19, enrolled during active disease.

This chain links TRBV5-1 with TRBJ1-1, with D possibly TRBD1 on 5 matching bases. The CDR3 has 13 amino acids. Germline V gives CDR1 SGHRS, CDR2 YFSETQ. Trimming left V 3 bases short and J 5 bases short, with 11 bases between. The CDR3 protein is CASSWGEETEAFF. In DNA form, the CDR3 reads TGCGCCAGCAGCTGGGGGGAAGAGACTGAAGCTTTCTTT.

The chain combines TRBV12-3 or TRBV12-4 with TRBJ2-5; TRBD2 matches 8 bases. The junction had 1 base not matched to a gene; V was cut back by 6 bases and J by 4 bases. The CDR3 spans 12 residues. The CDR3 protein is CASSTSGETQYF. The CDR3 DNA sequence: TGTGCCAGCAGCACTAGCGGAGAGACCCAGTACTTC.

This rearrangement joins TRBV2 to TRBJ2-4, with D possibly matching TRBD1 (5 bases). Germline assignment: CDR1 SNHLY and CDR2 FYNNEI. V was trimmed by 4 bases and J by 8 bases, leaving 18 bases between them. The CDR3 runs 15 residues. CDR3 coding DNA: TGTGCCAGCAGTGGGGTTGGGGCCCCCTCGCACATTCAGTACTTC. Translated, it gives CASSGVGAPSHIQYF.

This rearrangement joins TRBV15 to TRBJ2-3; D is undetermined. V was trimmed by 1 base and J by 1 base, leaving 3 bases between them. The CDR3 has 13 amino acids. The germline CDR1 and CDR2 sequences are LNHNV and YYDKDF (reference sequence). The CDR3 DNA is TGTGCCACCAGCAGAGCTGGCACAGATACGCAGTATTTT. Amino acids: CATSRAGTDTQYF.

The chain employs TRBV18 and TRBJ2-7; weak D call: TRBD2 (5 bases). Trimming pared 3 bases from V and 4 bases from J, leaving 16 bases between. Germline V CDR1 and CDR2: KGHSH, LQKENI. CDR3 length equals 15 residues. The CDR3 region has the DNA TGTGCCAGCTCACCTTATAAGGGTTTAGCGTACGAGCAGTACTTC. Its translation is CASSPYKGLAYEQYF.

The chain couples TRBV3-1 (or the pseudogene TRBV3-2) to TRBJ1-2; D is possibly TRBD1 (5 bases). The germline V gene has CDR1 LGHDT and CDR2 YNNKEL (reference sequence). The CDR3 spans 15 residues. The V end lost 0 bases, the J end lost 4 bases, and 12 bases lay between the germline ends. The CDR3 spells CASSQDQGTRYGYTF. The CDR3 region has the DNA TGTGCCAGCAGCCAAGATCAGGGTACCCGCTATGGCTACACCTTC.

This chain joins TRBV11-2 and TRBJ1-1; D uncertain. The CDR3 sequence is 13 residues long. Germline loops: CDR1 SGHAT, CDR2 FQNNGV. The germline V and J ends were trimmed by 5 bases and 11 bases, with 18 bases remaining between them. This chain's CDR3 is CASSPTIKREAFF. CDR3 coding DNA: TGTGCCAGCAGCCCGACGATCAAACGGGAGGCTTTCTTT.

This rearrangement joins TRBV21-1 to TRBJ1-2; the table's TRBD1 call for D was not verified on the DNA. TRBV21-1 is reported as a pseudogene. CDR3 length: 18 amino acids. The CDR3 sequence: CASSTLGGQGDKNYGYTF. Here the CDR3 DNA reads TGTGCCAGCAGCACCCTAGGGGGACAGGGAGACAAGAACTATGGCTACACCTTC.

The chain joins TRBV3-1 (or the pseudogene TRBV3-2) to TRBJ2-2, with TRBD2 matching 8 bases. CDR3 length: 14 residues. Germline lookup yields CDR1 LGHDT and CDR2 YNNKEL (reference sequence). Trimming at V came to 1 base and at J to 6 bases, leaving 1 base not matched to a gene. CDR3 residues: CASSQGTSSGELFF. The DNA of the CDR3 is TGTGCCAGCAGCCAAGGGACTAGCTCCGGGGAGCTGTTTTTT.

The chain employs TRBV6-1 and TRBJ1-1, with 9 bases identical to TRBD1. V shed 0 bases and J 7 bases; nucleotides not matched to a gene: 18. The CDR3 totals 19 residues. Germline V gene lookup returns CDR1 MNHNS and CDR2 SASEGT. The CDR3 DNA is TGTGCCAGCAGTGAAGCGCTTCAGATTGTTGGGACAGGGAGGTTTGAAGCTTTCTTT. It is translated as CASSEALQIVGTGRFEAFF.

The CDR3 spells CASSELPGADGYTF. CDR3 coding DNA: TGTGCCAGCAGTGAACTGCCAGGGGCGGATGGCTACACCTTC. The chain combines TRBV2 with TRBJ1-2; the D gene is possibly TRBD1 (6 bases). This CDR3 contains 14 residues. V lost 2 bases, J lost 6 bases, and 13 bases lay in between. The germline gives CDR1 SNHLY, CDR2 FYNNEI.

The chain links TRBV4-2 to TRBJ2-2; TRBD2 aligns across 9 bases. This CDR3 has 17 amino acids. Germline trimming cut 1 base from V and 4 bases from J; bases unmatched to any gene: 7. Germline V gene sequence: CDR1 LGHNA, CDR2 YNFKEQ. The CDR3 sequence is CASSQAQRGEGTGELFF. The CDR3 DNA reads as TGTGCCAGCAGCCAAGCCCAGCGGGGGGAGGGCACCGGGGAGCTGTTTTTT.

The CDR3: CASSKDSSADYEQYF. Here the CDR3 DNA reads TGTGCCAGCAGCAAAGACAGCTCGGCTGACTACGAGCAGTACTTC. The chain has TRBV21-1 and TRBJ2-7; the D segment call TRBD1 is taken from the table without a DNA check. TRBV21-1 is listed as a pseudogene. This CDR3 has 15 amino acids.

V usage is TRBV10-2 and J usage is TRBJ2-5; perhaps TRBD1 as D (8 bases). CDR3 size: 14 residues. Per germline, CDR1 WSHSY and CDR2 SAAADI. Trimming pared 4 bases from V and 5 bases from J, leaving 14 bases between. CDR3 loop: CASSGGQGGETQYF. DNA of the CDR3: TGCGCCAGCAGTGGCGGACAGGGAGGGGAGACCCAGTACTTC.

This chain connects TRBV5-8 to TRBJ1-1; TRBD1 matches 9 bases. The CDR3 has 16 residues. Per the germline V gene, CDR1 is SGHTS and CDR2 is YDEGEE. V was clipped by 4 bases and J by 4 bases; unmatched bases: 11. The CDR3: CASSSWTGAIGTEAFF. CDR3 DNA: TGTGCCAGCAGCAGCTGGACAGGGGCGATCGGCACTGAAGCTTTCTTT.

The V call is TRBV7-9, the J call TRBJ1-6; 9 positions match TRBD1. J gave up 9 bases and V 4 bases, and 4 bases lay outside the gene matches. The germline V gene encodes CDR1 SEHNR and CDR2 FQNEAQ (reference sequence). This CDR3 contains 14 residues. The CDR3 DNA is TGTGCCAGCAGCTGGGGACAGGGAGGTTCACCCCTCCACTTT. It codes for CASSWGQGGSPLHF.

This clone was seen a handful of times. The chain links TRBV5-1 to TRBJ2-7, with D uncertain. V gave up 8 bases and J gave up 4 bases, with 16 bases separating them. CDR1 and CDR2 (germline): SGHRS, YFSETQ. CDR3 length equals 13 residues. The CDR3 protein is CASRSGSFYEQYF. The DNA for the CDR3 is TGCGCCAGTCGGAGTGGGTCTTTTTACGAGCAGTACTTC. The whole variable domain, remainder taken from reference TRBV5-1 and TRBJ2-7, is KAGVTQTPRYLIKTRGQQVTLSCSPISGHRSVSWYQQTPGQGLQFLFEYFSETQRNKGNFPGRFSGRQFSNSRSEMNVSTLELGDSALYLCASRSGSFYEQYFGPGTRLTVT.

The CDR3 coding sequence is TGTGCCAGTAGTAAAGCAGGGGGAGTCTACAATGAGCAGTTCTTC. It codes for CASSKAGGVYNEQFF. The chain uses TRBV19 and TRBJ2-1; 7 nucleotides match TRBD1. The V gene end was trimmed by 4 bases and the J gene end by 3 bases; junction bases not matched to a gene: 6. Germline V gives CDR1 LNHDA, CDR2 SQIVND (reference sequence). The CDR3 extends over 15 amino acids.

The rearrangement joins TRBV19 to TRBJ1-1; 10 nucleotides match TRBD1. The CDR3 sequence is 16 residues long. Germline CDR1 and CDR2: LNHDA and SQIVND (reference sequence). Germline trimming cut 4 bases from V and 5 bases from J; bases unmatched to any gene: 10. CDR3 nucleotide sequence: TGTGCCAGTAGTACGGCCCCGGGACAGGGGCGGACTGAAGCTTTCTTT. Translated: CASSTAPGQGRTEAFF.

The CDR3: CASSGAGGSYNEQFF. DNA for the CDR3: TGTGCCAGCAGTGGTGCGGGGGGCTCCTACAATGAGCAGTTCTTC. V is TRBV25-1 and J is TRBJ2-1; 8 nucleotides agree with TRBD2. The CDR3 is 15 amino acids. V shed 4 bases, J shed 0 bases, and the junction held 2 bases outside the gene matches. Germline V gene sequence: CDR1 MGHDK, CDR2 SYGVNS.

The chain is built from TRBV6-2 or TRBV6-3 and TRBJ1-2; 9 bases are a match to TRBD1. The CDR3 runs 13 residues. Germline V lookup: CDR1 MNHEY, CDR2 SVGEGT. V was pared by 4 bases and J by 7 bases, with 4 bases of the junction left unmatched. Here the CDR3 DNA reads TGTGCCAGCAGTTCCGGGACAGGGTTTGGCTACACCTTC. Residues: CASSSGTGFGYTF.